One and the same sample provided the 22 T cell receptor beta chains below, sequenced in a study of cytomegalovirus exposure and HLA in healthy donors. This PCR relied on a set of 60 Vbeta primers and 13 Jbeta primers. The repertoire was sequenced with immunoSEQ multiplex PCR; TCRdb's copy has only in-frame clones and lacks some. The sample holds about 170,000 clones, 80% to 85% seen once. Sequencing was done on a sample of PBMCs. These TCRs come from a boy aged 2 to 10 in good health and CMV-seronegative.

The rearrangement links TRBV2 to TRBJ2-3; perhaps TRBD2 as D (6 bases). V was shortened by 1 base and J by 4 bases, with 18 bases between the two germline ends. Germline CDR1 SNHLY, CDR2 FYNNEI. CDR3 length: 17 residues. The CDR3 here is CASSEGPAGWGADTQYF. The CDR3 DNA reads as TGTGCCAGCAGTGAAGGCCCGGCGGGATGGGGGGCAGATACGCAGTATTTT.

The chain joins TRBV5-1 to TRBJ2-2; 9 nucleotides agree with TRBD1. V gave up 3 bases and J gave up 0 bases; unmatched junction bases: 3. The CDR3 spans 16 residues. CDR1 and CDR2 from the germline V gene are SGHRS and YFSETQ. DNA for the CDR3: TGCGCCAGCAGCTGGGACAGGGCCCCGAACACCGGGGAGCTGTTTTTT. This encodes CASSWDRAPNTGELFF.

This chain links TRBV6-5 with TRBJ2-3; D not resolved. V was pared by 8 bases and J by 1 base, with 10 bases between. The CDR3 consists of 13 residues. Per the germline V gene, CDR1 is MNHEY and CDR2 is SVGAGI. CDR3 DNA sequence: TGTGCCAGCCGAGTGCAGGGCACAGATACGCAGTATTTT. Translation gives CASRVQGTDTQYF.

In regard to this clone: This sample also contains other DNA sequences that code for the same CDR3. The rearrangement joins TRBV4-1 to TRBJ2-3; 7 bases align to TRBD2. This CDR3 contains 16 residues. V lost 1 base and J lost 0; bases outside the gene matches: 4. Germline V gene lookup returns CDR1 MGHRA and CDR2 YSYEKL. CDR3 amino acids: CASSQVLAPSTDTQYF. In DNA form, the CDR3 reads TGCGCCAGCAGCCAAGTACTAGCGCCTAGCACAGATACGCAGTATTTT.

This clone was counted once. In the same sample, other DNA sequences code for this CDR3. This chain's CDR3 is CASSFGRNEQFF. The DNA for the CDR3 is TGTGCCAGCAGTTTCGGCAGGAATGAGCAGTTCTTC. The chain has TRBV28 and TRBJ2-1; no clear D. Deletions cut 3 bases from V and 7 bases from J, with 7 bases between. Germline-derived CDR1 and CDR2 are MDHEN and SYDVKM. The CDR3 is 12 amino acids. The full variable domain, in which reference TRBV28 and TRBJ2-1 provide the parts outside the CDR3, is DVKVTQSSRYLVKRTGEKVFLECVQDMDHENMFWYRQDPGLGLRLIYFSYDVKMKEKGDIPEGYSVSREKKERFSLILESASTNQTSMYLCASSFGRNEQFFGPGTRLTVL.

This clone was observed once. V gene TRBV4-1 combines with J gene TRBJ2-5; D is perhaps TRBD2 (6 bases). Near its end, the DNA agrees better with TRBJ2-7, so the J call may be wrong. CDR3 length equals 14 residues. The germline V gene has CDR1 MGHRA and CDR2 YSYEKL. The CDR3 is CASSQGGDSYEQYF. CDR3 coding DNA: TGCGCCAGCAGCCAAGGGGGGGACTCCTACGAGCAGTACTTC.

The J gene is TRBJ2-3, the V gene TRBV4-1; D uncertain. Per the germline V gene, CDR1 is MGHRA and CDR2 is YSYEKL. The CDR3 sequence is 16 residues long. The V gene lost 1 base and the J gene lost 2 bases, with 13 bases spanning the gap. CDR3 nucleotides: TGCGCCAGCAGCCAAGGGTCCCTTACTAACACAGATACGCAGTATTTT. This translates into CASSQGSLTNTDTQYF.

V is TRBV6-1 and J is TRBJ1-5; possible D gene TRBD1, 6 bases. The germline V gene has CDR1 MNHNS and CDR2 SASEGT. CDR3 size: 13 residues. With 7 bases removed from V and 3 bases from J, the gap between germline ends came to 10 bases. Here the CDR3 DNA reads TGTGCCAGCAAAAACAGGGTCAATCAGCCCCAGCATTTT. This codes for CASKNRVNQPQHF.

V gene TRBV7-2 combines with J gene TRBJ1-5; D is undetermined. The ends were cut back, 1 base at V and 1 base at J, with 11 bases in the middle. There are 16 residues in the CDR3. Per germline, CDR1 SGHTA and CDR2 FQGNSA. The CDR3 loop is CASSLEAGLSNQPQHF. CDR3 bases: TGTGCCAGCAGCTTAGAGGCGGGTTTGAGCAATCAGCCCCAGCATTTT.

The chain couples TRBV10-1 to TRBJ2-5; unclear D gene. The end of the DNA fits TRBJ2-7 better, so the J call may be wrong. Germline values: CDR1 WNHNN, CDR2 SYGVQD (reference sequence). The CDR3 consists of 14 residues. CDR3: CASSESGREYEQYF. CDR3 nucleotides: TGCGCCAGCAGTGAGTCGGGCCGAGAATACGAGCAGTACTTC.

A remark on this clone: The junction departs from germline at one end; a sequencing error may be responsible. V is TRBV27 and J is TRBJ2-1; the match to TRBD2 covers 7 bases. This CDR3 has 19 residues. Germline loops: CDR1 MNHEY, CDR2 SMNVEV (reference sequence). The CDR3 reads CASSLSPGLSSLSYNEQFF. For the CDR3, the DNA is TGTGCCAGCAGTCTATCCCCGGGACTAAGTAGTCTCTCCTACAATGAGCAGTTCTTC.

The count of this clone is one. The V call is TRBV9, the J call TRBJ1-1; a weak D match, TRBD1 (6 bases). The V gene lost 1 base and the J gene lost 3 bases, with 16 bases spanning the gap. The CDR3 contains 16 residues. The germline gives CDR1 SGDLS, CDR2 YYNGEE. The DNA of the CDR3 is TGTGCCAGCAGCGTAAGCGGGGGCGCCGGGGACACTGAAGCTTTCTTT. Its translation: CASSVSGGAGDTEAFF.

This clone was found once. The CDR3 DNA reads as TGCGCCAGCAGCTTGGAAGCGGGAGGGGGCGAGACCCAGTACTTC. Residues: CASSLEAGGGETQYF. This chain links TRBV5-1 with TRBJ2-5; 10 bases map to TRBD2. The CDR3 totals 15 residues. Losses at the gene ends were 0 bases for V and 5 bases for J; bases not matched to a gene: 4. CDR1 is SGHRS, CDR2 YFSETQ, per germline. Full variable domain (outside the CDR3, taken from reference TRBV5-1 and TRBJ2-5): KAGVTQTPRYLIKTRGQQVTLSCSPISGHRSVSWYQQTPGQGLQFLFEYFSETQRNKGNFPGRFSGRQFSNSRSEMNVSTLELGDSALYLCASSLEAGGGETQYFGPGTRLLVL.

The J gene is TRBJ2-2, the V gene TRBV9; TRBD1 matches at 7 bases. The CDR3 length is 15 residues. After removal of 4 bases from V and 4 bases from J, the junction contained 7 bases not matched to a gene. CDR1 and CDR2 from the germline V gene are SGDLS and YYNGEE. CDR3 in amino acids: CASSTRDRLTGELFF. In DNA form, the CDR3 reads TGTGCCAGCAGCACCCGGGACAGACTCACCGGGGAGCTGTTTTTT.

V gene TRBV7-2 combines with J gene TRBJ1-5; 7 nucleotides agree with TRBD1. Trimming at V came to 5 bases and at J to 9 bases, leaving 19 bases not matched to a gene. Germline CDR1 and CDR2: SGHTA and FQGNSA. This CDR3 contains 17 residues. The CDR3 reads CASSREIGGQNFRPQHF. The CDR3 nucleotides are TGTGCCAGCAGCCGGGAAATTGGGGGACAGAACTTTCGGCCCCAGCATTTT.

J is TRBJ2-7 and V is TRBV7-9; tentatively, D is TRBD2 (5 bases). V was shortened by 1 base and J by 2 bases, with 9 bases between the two germline ends. CDR1 SEHNR and CDR2 FQNEAQ come from the germline V gene (reference sequence). The CDR3 runs 14 residues. CDR3 protein: CASSLERLAYEQYF. Here the CDR3 DNA reads TGTGCCAGCAGCTTAGAGCGGCTAGCCTACGAGCAGTACTTC.

The genes are TRBV4-1 and TRBJ1-1; TRBD1 aligns across 9 bases. Unmatched junction bases numbered 8, after V lost 4 bases and J lost 5 bases. The CDR3 extends over 15 amino acids. The germline gives CDR1 MGHRA, CDR2 YSYEKL. Written as DNA, the CDR3 is TGCGCCAGCAGCCGGGCACAGGGGGCGCGTACTGAAGCTTTCTTT. Its protein product is CASSRAQGARTEAFF.

J is TRBJ2-5 and V is TRBV5-4; the D gene is possibly TRBD1 (5 bases). CDR1 is SGHNT, CDR2 YYREEE, per germline (reference sequence). With 0 bases removed from V and 5 bases from J, the gap between germline ends came to 11 bases. This CDR3 has 14 residues. CDR3 sequence (DNA): TGTGCCAGCAGCTTGGGTCAGGGATGGGAGACCCAGTACTTC. Its protein is CASSLGQGWETQYF.

The CDR3 spells CASRQREVRDTQYF. DNA for the CDR3: TGTGCCAGCAGACAGCGGGAGGTCCGAGATACGCAGTATTTT. The chain carries TRBV2 and TRBJ2-3; 9 positions match TRBD2. This CDR3 comprises 14 residues. V was clipped by 6 bases and J by 5 bases; unmatched bases: 6. Germline CDR1 and CDR2: SNHLY and FYNNEI. The variable domain in full, completed from reference TRBV2 and TRBJ2-3, reads EPEVTQTPSHQVTQMGQEVILRCVPISNHLYFYWYRQILGQKVEFLVSFYNNEISEKSEIFDDQFSVERPDGSNFTLKIRSTKLEDSAMYFCASRQREVRDTQYFGPGTRLTVL.

This clone was recorded a few times. The CDR3 loop reads CASSDAGGGYEQYF. The CDR3 bases are TGTGCCAGCAGCGACGCAGGGGGCGGCTACGAGCAGTACTTC. The chain joins TRBV6-1 to TRBJ2-7; 8 positions agree with TRBD1. Trimming removed 6 bases from V and 3 bases from J; junction bases left unmatched: 7. Looked up from germline, CDR1 is MNHNS and CDR2 is SASEGT. The CDR3 runs 14 residues.

J is TRBJ1-4 and V is TRBV29-1; D may be TRBD1 (5 bases). CDR1 is SQVTM and CDR2 is ANQGSEA in the germline V gene. The V gene lost 6 bases and the J gene lost 6 bases, with 14 bases spanning the gap. This CDR3 is 13 amino acids long. CDR3 amino acids: CSVHSGGDEKLFF. The CDR3 DNA sequence: TGCAGCGTCCATTCCGGGGGGGATGAAAAACTGTTTTTT.

The chain carries TRBV29-1 and TRBJ2-7; unclear D gene. The V gene's germline CDR1 is SQVTM and CDR2 ANQGSEA. Trimming shortened V by 2 bases and J by 5 bases, and 4 bases separated the two germline ends. This CDR3 is built from 10 residues. The CDR3 loop is CSVESDEQYF. CDR3 in DNA: TGCAGCGTTGAATCTGACGAGCAGTACTTC.